This T cell receptor beta chain appears in the sequencing data of a study of shared clonotypes between healthy human individuals. The table came from immunoSEQ multiplex PCR; TCRdb's copy has only in-frame clones and leaves some out. The repertoire holds around 500,000 clones, with 79% as singletons. With respect to this clone: No antigen is known for it.

Trimming stripped 6 bases from V and 7 bases from J, with 14 bases between. In germline, CDR1 is SGHDT, CDR2 YYEEEE. The CDR3 covers 13 residues. Points from the study as a whole: Apart from blood, nothing was sampled; tissue repertoires likely differ.

The TCR sequence derives from a woman between 40 and 50 years old in good health. Some clones in this sample may be carry-over from other donors' samples. The chain is built from TRBV5-6 and TRBJ2-1; no definite D call. Material: PBMCs. The CDR3 DNA follows: TGTGCCAGCACCCGGACGCCGTGGAATGAGCAGTTCTTC. Protein product: CASTRTPWNEQFF.